The clone carrying this T cell receptor (beta chain) was recorded many times. Its target is unknown. CDR1 and CDR2 from the germline V gene are DFQATT and SNEGSKA (reference sequence). This CDR3 comprises 14 residues. Trimming stripped 0 bases from V and 3 bases from J, with 11 bases between. Template switching (which added a universal primer site) was used, and cDNA carried unique molecular identifiers. TCRdb fed the 5' RACE reads into MiXCR, producing one record per CDR3 protein. The sample has around 280,000 distinct CDR3 sequences, about 8.1% seen once; the top ten hold over 2%. The data were taken from a study of identical twins. Whole-study findings and limits: Modeled out-of-frame TCR alpha sharing in monozygotic twins fell below observed levels.

The sample was also linked to a second study, of yellow fever vaccine responses in identical twins.

The sequence came from a woman between 18 and 29 years old in good health. The chain uses TRBV20-1 and TRBJ1-1, with D perhaps matching TRBD1 (5 bases). The sequencing input was memory (CD45RO+) T cells sorted from blood. This chain's CDR3 is CSARDGRGDTEAFF. The DNA for the CDR3 is TGCAGTGCTAGAGACGGCCGGGGGGACACTGAAGCTTTCTTT.